This T cell receptor beta chain is from a study of blood T cell repertoires in COVID-19. Study as a whole: PBMCs, B-cell-depleted T cells, or T cells provided the cDNA or gDNA that made up the material.

Authors' processing steps: Reference gene primer amplification in the assay estimated nucleated cell counts. Sequenced by immunoSEQ multiplex PCR; TCRdb stores in-frame clones only, minus some. V and J calls and clone size are as listed in that table; D and trimming were resolved from the DNA. In the table there are some 170,000 clones, 60% to 80% of which are singletons. The trim removed 1 base at V and 4 bases at J, leaving 2 bases unmatched. This CDR3 region has 14 residues. Germline CDR1 and CDR2: SGHRS and YFSETQ. The origin of this receptor is a man aged 70-80 years with acute or convalescent COVID-19. The rearrangement links TRBV5-1 to TRBJ2-1; 7 nucleotides agree with TRBD2. What was sequenced was peripheral blood. In DNA, the CDR3 is TGCGCCAGCAGCTTGTCACTAGCGTACAATGAGCAGTTCTTC. Amino acid sequence: CASSLSLAYNEQFF. The complete variable domain, with remaining parts taken from reference TRBV5-1 and TRBJ2-1, reads KAGVTQTPRYLIKTRGQQVTLSCSPISGHRSVSWYQQTPGQGLQFLFEYFSETQRNKGNFPGRFSGRQFSNSRSEMNVSTLELGDSALYLCASSLSLAYNEQFFGPGTRLTVL.